This T cell receptor beta chain derives from a study of T cell repertoires in cytomegalovirus infection. Across the study: The authors used CMV epitopes that were HLA-C-restricted (recently identified) and HLA-B-restricted (well studied).

The study, taken as a whole, reports: In two of eight donors, the top clonotype was HLA-C-restricted CMV-specific.

The CDR3 is 15 residues long. Trimming removed 4 bases from V and 0 bases from J, with 10 bases in between. Germline V lookup: CDR1 MNHEY, CDR2 SMNVEV (reference sequence). Each CDR3 protein gets one entry after TCRdb re-called the reads with MiXCR. The data contain about 130,000 distinct CDR3 sequences, about 32% of them singletons. On this clonotype itself: What it binds is unknown.

The starting material was CD8+ T cells from cultured PBMCs, obtained from culture after CMV antigen stimulation. The origin of this receptor is a human donor in good health (CMV status not recorded). Some clones in this sample may be carry-over from other donors' samples. V gene TRBV27 combines with J gene TRBJ1-5; D gene unclear. CDR3 sequence reads: CASSWSVYSNQPQHF. CDR3 nucleotides: TGTGCCAGCAGTTGGTCGGTATATAGCAATCAGCCCCAGCATTTT.